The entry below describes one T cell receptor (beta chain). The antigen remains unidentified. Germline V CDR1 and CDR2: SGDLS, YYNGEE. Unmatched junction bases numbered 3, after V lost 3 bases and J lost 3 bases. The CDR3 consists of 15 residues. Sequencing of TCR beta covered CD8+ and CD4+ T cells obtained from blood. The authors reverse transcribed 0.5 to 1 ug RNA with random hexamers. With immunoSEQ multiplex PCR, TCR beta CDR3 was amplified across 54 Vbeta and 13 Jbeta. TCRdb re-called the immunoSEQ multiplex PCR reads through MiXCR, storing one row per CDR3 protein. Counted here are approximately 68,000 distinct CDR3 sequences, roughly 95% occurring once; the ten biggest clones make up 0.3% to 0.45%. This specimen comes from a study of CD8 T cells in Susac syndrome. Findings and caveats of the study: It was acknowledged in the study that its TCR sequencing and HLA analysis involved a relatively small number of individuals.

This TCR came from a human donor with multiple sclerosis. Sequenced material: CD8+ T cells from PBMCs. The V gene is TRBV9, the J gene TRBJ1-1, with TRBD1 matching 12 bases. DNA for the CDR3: TGTGCCAGCAGCGGGGACAGGGGGCGAGACACTGAAGCTTTCTTT. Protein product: CASSGDRGRDTEAFF.